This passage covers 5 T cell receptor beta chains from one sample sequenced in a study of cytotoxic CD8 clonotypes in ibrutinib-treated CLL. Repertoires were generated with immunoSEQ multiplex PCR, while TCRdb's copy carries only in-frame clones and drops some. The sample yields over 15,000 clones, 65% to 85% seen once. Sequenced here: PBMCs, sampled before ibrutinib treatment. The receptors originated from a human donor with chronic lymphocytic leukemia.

As DNA, the CDR3 is TGTGCCAGCAGCCCGGACACCTCCTACGAGCAGTACTTC. Translating gives CASSPDTSYEQYF. This chain joins TRBV7-8 and TRBJ2-7; D is perhaps TRBD1 (5 bases). CDR3 size: 13 residues. Germline lookup yields CDR1 SGHVS and CDR2 FQNEAQ. V was cut by 5 bases and J by 0 bases, with 8 bases left in between.

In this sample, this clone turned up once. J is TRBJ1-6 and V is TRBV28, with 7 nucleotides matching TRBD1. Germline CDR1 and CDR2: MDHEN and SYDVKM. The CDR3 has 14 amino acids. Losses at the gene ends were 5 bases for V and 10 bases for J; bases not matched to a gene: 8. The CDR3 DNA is TGTGCCAGCAGTCCAGGGGGTCTGGGGTCACCCCTCCACTTT. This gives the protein CASSPGGLGSPLHF.

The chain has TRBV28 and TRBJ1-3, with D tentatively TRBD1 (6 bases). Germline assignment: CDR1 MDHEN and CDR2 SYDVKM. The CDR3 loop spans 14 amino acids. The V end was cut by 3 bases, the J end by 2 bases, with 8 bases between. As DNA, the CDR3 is TGTGCCAGCAGTTTGGGGGGCGCTGGAAACACCATATATTTT. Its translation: CASSLGGAGNTIYF.

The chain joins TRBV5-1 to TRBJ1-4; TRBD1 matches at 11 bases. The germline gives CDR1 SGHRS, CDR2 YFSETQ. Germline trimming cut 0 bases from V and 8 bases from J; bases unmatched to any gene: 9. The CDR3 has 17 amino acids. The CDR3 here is CASSLGIRDRGDEKLFF. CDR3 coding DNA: TGCGCCAGCAGCTTGGGGATCCGGGACAGGGGGGACGAAAAACTGTTTTTT. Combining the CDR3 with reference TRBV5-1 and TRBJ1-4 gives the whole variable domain KAGVTQTPRYLIKTRGQQVTLSCSPISGHRSVSWYQQTPGQGLQFLFEYFSETQRNKGNFPGRFSGRQFSNSRSEMNVSTLELGDSALYLCASSLGIRDRGDEKLFFGSGTQLSVL.

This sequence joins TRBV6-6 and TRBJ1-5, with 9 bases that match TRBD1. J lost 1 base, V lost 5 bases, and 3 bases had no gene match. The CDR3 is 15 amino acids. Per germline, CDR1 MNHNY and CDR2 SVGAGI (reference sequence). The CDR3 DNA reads TGTGCCAGCAGTCAGACAGGGGGGAGCAATCAGCCCCAGCATTTT. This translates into CASSQTGGSNQPQHF.